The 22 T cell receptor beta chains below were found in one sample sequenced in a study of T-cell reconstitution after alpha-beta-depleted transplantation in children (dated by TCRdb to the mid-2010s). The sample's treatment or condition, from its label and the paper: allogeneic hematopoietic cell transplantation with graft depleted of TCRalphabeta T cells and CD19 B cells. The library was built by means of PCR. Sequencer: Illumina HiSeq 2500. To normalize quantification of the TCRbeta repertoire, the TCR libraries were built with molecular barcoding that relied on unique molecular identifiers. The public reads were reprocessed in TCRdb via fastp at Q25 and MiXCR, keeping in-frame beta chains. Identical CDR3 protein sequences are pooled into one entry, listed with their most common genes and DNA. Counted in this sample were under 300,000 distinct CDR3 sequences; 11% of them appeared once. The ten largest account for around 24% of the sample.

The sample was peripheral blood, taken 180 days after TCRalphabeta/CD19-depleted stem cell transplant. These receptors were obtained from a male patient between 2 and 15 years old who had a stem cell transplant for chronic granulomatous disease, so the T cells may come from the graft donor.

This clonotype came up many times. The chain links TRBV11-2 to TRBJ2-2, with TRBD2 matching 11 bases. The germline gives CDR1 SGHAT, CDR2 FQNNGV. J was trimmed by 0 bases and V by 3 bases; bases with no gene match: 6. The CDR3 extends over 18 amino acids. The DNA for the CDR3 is TGTGCCAGCAGCTTCCGACTAGCGGGACCAACGAACACCGGGGAGCTGTTTTTT. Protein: CASSFRLAGPTNTGELFF.

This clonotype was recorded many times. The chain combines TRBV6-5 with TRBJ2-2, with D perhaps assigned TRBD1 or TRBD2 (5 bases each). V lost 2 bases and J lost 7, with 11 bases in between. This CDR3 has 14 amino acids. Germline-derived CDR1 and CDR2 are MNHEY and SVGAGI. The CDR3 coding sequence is TGTGCCAGCAGTTACAGGGACCTGGTCGGGGAGCTGTTTTTT. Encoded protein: CASSYRDLVGELFF.

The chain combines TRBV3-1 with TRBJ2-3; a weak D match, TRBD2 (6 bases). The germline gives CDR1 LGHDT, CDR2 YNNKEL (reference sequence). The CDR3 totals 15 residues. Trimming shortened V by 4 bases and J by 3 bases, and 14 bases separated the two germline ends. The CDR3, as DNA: TGTGCCAGCAGCCGTCGACTAGTCCGAACAGATACGCAGTATTTT. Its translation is CASSRRLVRTDTQYF.

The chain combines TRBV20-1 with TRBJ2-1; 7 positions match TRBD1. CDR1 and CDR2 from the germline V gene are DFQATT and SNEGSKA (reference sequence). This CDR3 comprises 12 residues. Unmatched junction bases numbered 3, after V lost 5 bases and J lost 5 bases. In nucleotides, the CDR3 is TGCAGTGCTGGTGGGACAGACAATGAGCAGTTCTTC. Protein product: CSAGGTDNEQFF.

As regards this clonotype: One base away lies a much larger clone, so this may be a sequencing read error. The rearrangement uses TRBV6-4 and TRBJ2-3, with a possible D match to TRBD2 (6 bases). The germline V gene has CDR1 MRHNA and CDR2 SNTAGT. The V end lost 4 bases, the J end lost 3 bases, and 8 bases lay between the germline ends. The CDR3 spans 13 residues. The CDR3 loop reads CASSGRETDTQYF. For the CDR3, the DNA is TGTGCCAGCAGTGGCCGGGAGACAGATACGCAGTATTTT.

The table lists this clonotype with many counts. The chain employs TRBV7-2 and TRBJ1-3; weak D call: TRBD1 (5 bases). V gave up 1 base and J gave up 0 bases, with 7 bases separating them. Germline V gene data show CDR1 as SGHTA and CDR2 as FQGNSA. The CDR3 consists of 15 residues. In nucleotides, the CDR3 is TGTGCCAGCAGCTTAGATGGGGCCTCTGGAAACACCATATATTTT. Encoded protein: CASSLDGASGNTIYF.

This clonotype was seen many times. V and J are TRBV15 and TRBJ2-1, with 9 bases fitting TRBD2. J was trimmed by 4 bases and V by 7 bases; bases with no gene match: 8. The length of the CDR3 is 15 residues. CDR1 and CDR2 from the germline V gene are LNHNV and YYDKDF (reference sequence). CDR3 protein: CATNPSGGRYNEQFF. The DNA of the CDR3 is TGTGCCACCAATCCAAGCGGGGGGCGTTACAATGAGCAGTTCTTC.

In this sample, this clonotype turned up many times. Written as DNA, the CDR3 is TGTGCCAGCAGACCCGACAGCTCCTACGAGCAGTACTTC. This gives the protein CASRPDSSYEQYF. This chain uses TRBV27 with TRBJ2-7; tentative D call: TRBD1 (5 bases). Germline assignment: CDR1 MNHEY and CDR2 SMNVEV (reference sequence). The CDR3 consists of 13 residues. With 6 bases removed from V and 0 bases from J, the gap between germline ends came to 9 bases.

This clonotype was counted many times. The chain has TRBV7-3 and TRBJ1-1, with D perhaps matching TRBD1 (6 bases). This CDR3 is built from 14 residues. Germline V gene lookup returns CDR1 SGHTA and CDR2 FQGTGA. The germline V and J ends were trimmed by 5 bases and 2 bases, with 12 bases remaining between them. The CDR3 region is CASSTNRDNTEAFF. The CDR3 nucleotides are TGTGCCAGCAGCACCAACAGGGATAACACTGAAGCTTTCTTT. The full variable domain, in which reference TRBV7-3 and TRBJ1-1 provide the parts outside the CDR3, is GAGVSQTPSNKVTEKGKYVELRCDPISGHTALYWYRQSLGQGPEFLIYFQGTGAADDSGLPNDRFFAVRPEGSVSTLKIQRTERGDSAVYLCASSTNRDNTEAFFGQGTRLTVV.

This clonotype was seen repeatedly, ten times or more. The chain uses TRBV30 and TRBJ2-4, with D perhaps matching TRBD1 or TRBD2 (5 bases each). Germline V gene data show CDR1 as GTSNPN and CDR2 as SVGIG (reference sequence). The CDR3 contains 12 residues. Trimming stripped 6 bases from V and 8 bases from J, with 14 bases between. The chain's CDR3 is CACGTLGDIQYF. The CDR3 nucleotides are TGTGCCTGCGGGACCTTAGGAGACATTCAGTACTTC.

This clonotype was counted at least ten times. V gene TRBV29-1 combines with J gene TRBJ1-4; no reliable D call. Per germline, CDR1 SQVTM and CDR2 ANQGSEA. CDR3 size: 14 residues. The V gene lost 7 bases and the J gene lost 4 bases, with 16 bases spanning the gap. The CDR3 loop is CSALSGAGNEKLFF. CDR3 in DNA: TGCAGCGCCCTATCAGGTGCGGGTAATGAAAAACTGTTTTTT.

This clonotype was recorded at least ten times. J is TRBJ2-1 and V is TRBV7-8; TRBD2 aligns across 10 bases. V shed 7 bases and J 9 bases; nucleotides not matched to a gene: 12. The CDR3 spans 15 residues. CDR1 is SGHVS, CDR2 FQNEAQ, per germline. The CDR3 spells CASTDFLAGDGEQFF. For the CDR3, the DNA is TGTGCCAGCACCGACTTCCTAGCGGGAGACGGTGAGCAGTTCTTC.

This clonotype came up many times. The CDR3 spells CASSSPGTDTQYF. The CDR3 DNA reads as TGTGCCAGCAGCTCTCCAGGGACAGATACGCAGTATTTT. V and J are TRBV5-6 and TRBJ2-3, with D possibly being TRBD1 (5 bases). The CDR3 runs to 13 residues. CDR1 and CDR2 (germline): SGHDT, YYEEEE. Trimming left V 3 bases short and J 3 bases short, with 8 bases between.

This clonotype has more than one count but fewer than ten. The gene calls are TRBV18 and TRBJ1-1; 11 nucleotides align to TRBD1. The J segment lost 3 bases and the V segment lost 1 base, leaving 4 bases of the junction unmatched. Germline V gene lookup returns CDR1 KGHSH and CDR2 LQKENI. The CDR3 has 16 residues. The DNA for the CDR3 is TGTGCCAGCTCACCACTCCGGACAGGGGGCCACACTGAAGCTTTCTTT. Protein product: CASSPLRTGGHTEAFF.

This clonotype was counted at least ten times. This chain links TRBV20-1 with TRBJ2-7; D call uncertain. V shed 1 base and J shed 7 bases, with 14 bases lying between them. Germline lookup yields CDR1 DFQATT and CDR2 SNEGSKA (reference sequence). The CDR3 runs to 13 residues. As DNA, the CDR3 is TGCAGTGCTAGAGTGCAGGATGCGAGGGAGCAGTACTTC. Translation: CSARVQDAREQYF.

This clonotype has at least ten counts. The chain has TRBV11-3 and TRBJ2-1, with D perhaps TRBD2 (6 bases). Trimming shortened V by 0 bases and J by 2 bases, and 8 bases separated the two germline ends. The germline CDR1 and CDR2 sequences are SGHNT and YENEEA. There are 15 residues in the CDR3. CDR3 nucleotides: TGTGCCAGCAGCTTAGACGGGGGAGCCTACAATGAGCAGTTCTTC. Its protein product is CASSLDGGAYNEQFF.

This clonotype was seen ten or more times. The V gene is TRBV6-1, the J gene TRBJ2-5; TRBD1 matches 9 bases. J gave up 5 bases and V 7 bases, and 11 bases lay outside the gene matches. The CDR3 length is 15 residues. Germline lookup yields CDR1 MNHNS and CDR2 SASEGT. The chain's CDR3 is CASTPGQGRGETQYF. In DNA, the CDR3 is TGTGCCAGCACCCCGGGACAGGGACGGGGGGAGACCCAGTACTTC.

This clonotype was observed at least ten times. CDR3 DNA: TGTGCCAGCAGACCAACAGTGAACACTGAAGCTTTCTTT. Amino acid sequence: CASRPTVNTEAFF. This chain joins TRBV12-3 or TRBV12-4 and TRBJ1-1; unclear D gene. V gave up 6 bases and J gave up 0 bases, with 8 bases separating them. The CDR3 sequence is 13 residues long.

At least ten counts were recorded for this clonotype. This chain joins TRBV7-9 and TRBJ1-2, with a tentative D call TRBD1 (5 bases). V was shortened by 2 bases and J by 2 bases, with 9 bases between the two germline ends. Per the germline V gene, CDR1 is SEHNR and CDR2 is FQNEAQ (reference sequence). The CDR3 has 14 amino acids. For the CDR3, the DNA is TGTGCCAGCAGCTTAACCCCAGGGAACTATGGCTACACCTTC. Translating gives CASSLTPGNYGYTF.

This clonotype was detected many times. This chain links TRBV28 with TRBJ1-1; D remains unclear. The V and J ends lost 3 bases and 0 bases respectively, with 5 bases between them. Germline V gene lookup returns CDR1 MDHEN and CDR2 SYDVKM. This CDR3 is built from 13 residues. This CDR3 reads CASSFQLNTEAFF. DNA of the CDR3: TGTGCCAGCAGTTTCCAGTTGAACACTGAAGCTTTCTTT.

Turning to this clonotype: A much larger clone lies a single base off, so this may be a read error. CDR3 DNA: TGCGCCAGCAGCCCTGTTGGGGAGTTAAAGTTCTTC. Protein sequence: CASSPVGELKFF. The V and J genes are TRBV5-1 and TRBJ2-1; TRBD2 is a possible D gene (5 bases). V gave up 4 bases and J gave up 14 bases, with 16 bases separating them. Germline V lookup: CDR1 SGHRS, CDR2 YFSETQ. This CDR3 has 12 residues.

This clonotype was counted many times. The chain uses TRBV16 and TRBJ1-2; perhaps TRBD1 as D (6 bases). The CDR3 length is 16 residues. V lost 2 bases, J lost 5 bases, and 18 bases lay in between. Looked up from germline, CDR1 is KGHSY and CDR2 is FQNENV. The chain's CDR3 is CASSQVPGAKTYGYTF. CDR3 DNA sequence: TGTGCCAGCAGCCAAGTCCCAGGGGCCAAGACGTATGGCTACACCTTC.